This TCR beta chain was captured by sequencing in a study of shared clonotypes between healthy human individuals. Data came from immunoSEQ multiplex PCR; TCRdb stores just in-frame clones and leaves some out. The sample carries millions of clones, approximately 94% recorded once. The J segment lost 4 bases and the V segment lost 2 bases, leaving 3 bases of the junction unmatched. This CDR3 has 15 residues. The germline gives CDR1 MNHEY, CDR2 SMNVEV (reference sequence). CD8 cells regarded as naive lacked CD45RO, were positively chosen for CCR7, and omitted terminally differentiated effector memory CD45RA+ cells.

This chain links TRBV27 with TRBJ2-5; 11 bases align to TRBD2. This clonotype was obtained from a man aged 18 to 30 in good health. The sequencing input was naive CD8+ T cells sorted from blood. DNA of the CDR3: TGTGCCAGCAGTTTAACGACTAGCGGGACAGAGACCCAGTACTTC. It translates to CASSLTTSGTETQYF.